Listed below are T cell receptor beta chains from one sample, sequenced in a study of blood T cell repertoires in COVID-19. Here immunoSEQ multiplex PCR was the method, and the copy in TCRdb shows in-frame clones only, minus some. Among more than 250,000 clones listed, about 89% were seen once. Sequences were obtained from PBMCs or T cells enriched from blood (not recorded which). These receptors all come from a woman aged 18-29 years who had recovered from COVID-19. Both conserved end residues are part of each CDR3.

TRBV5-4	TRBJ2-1	CASSGRGSGITYNEQFF
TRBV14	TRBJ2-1	CASSQGTTYYNEQFF
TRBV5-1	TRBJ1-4	CASSLNRGTNEKLFF
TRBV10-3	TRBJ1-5	CAISETAGGVRQPQHF
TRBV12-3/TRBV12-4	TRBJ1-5	CASRRSNQPQHF
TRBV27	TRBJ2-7	CASSLSGMGVKQYF
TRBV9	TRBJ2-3	CASSAYSGTSTDTQYF
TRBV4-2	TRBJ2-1	CASSPNLGEQFF
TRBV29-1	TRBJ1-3	CSVALRRQEGTGNTIYF
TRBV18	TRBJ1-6	CASSPYGVNSPLHF
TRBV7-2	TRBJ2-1	CASSLVGRGINEQFF
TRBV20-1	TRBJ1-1	CSATTGAWAFF
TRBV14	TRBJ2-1	CASSYRTSGSRNEQFF
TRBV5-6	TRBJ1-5	CASSLGQGARNQPQHF
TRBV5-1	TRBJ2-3	CASSLVLSDTQYF
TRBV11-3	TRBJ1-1	CASSLGWGDPRSTEAFF
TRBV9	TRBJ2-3	CASSATSTDTQYF
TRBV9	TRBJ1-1	CASSVGVGTTEAFF
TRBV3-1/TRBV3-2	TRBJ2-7	CASSQGRDFYERYF
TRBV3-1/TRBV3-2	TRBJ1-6	CASSQEQGARNSPLHF
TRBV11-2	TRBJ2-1	CASTRSSSYNEQFF
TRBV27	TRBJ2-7	CASREAMTRATCEQYF
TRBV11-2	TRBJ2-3	CASSLNRQGADTQYF
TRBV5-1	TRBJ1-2	CASSLTDREDHGYTF
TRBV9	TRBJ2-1	CASSASKLAGGSYNEQFF
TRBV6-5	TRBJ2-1	CASSYSPYHFNEQFF
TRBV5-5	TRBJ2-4	CASSLVSLAGGTAKNIQYF
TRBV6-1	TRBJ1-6	CASSESGTGVPLHF
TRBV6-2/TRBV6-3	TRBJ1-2	CASSYMDRVYGYTF
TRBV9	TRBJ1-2	CASSVGRGQGGYTF
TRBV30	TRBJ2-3	CAWSVSTDTQYF
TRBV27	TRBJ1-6	CASSLSSGVHNSPLHF
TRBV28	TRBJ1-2	CASIDLKGGVSQGYTF
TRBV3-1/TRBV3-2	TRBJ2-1	CASSQDGLGADEQFF
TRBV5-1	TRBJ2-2	CASSLGLAANTGELFF
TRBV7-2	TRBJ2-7	CASSRQISGFYEQYF
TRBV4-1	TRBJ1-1	CASSQDAGAVMGAFF
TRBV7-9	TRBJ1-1	CASSPRTGTEAFF
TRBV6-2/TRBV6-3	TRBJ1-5	CASSLHTSNQPQHF
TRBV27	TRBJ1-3	CASSSRGGKMESGNTIYF
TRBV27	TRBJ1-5	CASSFNRAGDQPQHF
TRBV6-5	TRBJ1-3	CASSYRTGGNTIYF
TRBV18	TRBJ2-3	CASSPSSDTQYF
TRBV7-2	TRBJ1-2	CASSSTSGHSYGYTF
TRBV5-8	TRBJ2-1	CASSRGGAILDEQFF
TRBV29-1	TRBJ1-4	CSVGNGATEKLFF
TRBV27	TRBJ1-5	CASSLSGGSNQPQHF
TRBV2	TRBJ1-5	CASSEAGTGVNQPQHF
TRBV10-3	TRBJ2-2	CAIRDPGLAGDTGELFF
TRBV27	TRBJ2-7	CASSSGQGYEQYF